This T cell receptor (beta chain) was profiled in a study of blood T cell repertoires in COVID-19. Background on the study: The origin of the acute and convalescent COVID-19 samples was the United States, Italy and Spain. PBMCs, B-cell-depleted T cells, or T cells were the source of the cDNA or gDNA that made up the material.

Per the germline V gene, CDR1 is SEHNR and CDR2 is FQNEAQ (reference sequence). Trimming shortened V by 4 bases and J by 1 base, and 10 bases separated the two germline ends. There are 14 residues in the CDR3. Per the authors' pipeline: Amplification from reference gene primers served as the basis for estimated nucleated cell counts. Produced via immunoSEQ multiplex PCR; TCRdb's table is partial and in-frame only. V, J and clone size are taken as reported in that table, and D and trimming were inferred from the DNA itself. The sample carries some 250,000 clones, around 83% recorded once. The material sequenced was peripheral blood. The receptor was derived from a man aged 35 to 55 with active or convalescent COVID-19. The chain has TRBV7-9 and TRBJ1-1; D might be TRBD1 (5 bases). CDR3 DNA: TGTGCCAGCAGCTCTAACCAGGGGAACACTGAAGCTTTCTTT. Translation gives CASSSNQGNTEAFF.